This is a list of T cell receptor beta chains from one sample in a study of Graves' ophthalmopathy and Graves' hyperthyroidism. A single record per CDR3 protein comes from TCRdb applying MiXCR to the multiplex PCR reads. The sample has about 620,000 distinct CDR3 sequences, about 24% seen once. The sample comprised peripheral blood. The origin of the receptors is a woman in her late teens or twenties with stable Graves' hyperthyroidism. Some clones in this sample may be carry-over from other donors' samples. The CDR3 runs from the conserved cysteine through the conserved F or W. The order of the fields is clone size, J gene, D gene, V gene, CDR3 protein, CDR3 DNA. The D gene is left open where the match is weak. Clone sizes are given selectively: once, few, many, or a class where the clone is expanded.

>.|TRBJ1-1|.|TRBV4-3
CASSQVFNTEAFF
TGCGCCAGCAGCCAAGTGTTCAACACTGAAGCTTTCTTT
>.|TRBJ2-7|.|TRBV7-9
CASSLLDGGTYEQYF
TGTGCCAGCAGCCTCCTTGACGGGGGAACCTACGAGCAGTACTTC
>many|TRBJ2-7|.|TRBV28
CASRDGRVTYEQYF
TGTGCCAGCAGGGACGGAAGAGTAACCTACGAGCAGTACTTC
>many|TRBJ2-3|TRBD1|TRBV11-2
CASRGQKFQCTQYF
TGTGCCAGCAGGGGACAGAAGTTTCAGTGTACGCAGTATTTT
>.|TRBJ2-7|.|TRBV28
CASSTGTLPYEQYF
TGTGCCAGCAGTACAGGGACTTTACCCTACGAGCAGTACTTC
>.|TRBJ2-2|.|TRBV5-1
CASSLTGTTGAGELFF
TGCGCCAGCAGCCTAACCGGGACAACGGGAGCCGGGGAGCTGTTTTTT
>many|TRBJ2-7|.|TRBV6-2/TRBV6-3
CASSSAGTTTYEQYF
TGTGCCAGCAGTTCAGCCGGGACAACAACCTACGAGCAGTACTTC
>many|TRBJ2-5|TRBD1|TRBV12-3/TRBV12-4
CASSTDRGHGETQYF
TGTGCCAGCAGTACCGACAGGGGGCACGGAGAGACCCAGTACTTC
>once|TRBJ2-7|TRBD1|TRBV6-5
CASSYFGGQGSVYEQYF
TGTGCCAGCAGTTACTTCGGGGGACAGGGGAGTGTCTACGAGCAGTACTTC
>many|TRBJ2-7|TRBD2|TRBV20-1
CSASPLAGISYEQYF
TGCAGTGCTAGTCCGCTAGCGGGGATCTCCTACGAGCAGTACTTC
>many|TRBJ1-2|TRBD1|TRBV11-1
CASSLGTGDRRYGYTF
TGTGCCAGCAGCTTAGGGACAGGGGACCGACGGTATGGCTACACCTTC
>.|TRBJ2-7|TRBD2|TRBV7-6
CASGRGLVWSGEQYF
TGTGCCAGCGGGAGGGGACTAGTATGGTCCGGCGAGCAGTACTTC
>many|TRBJ2-5|TRBD2|TRBV15
CATSRGVVASGIGKTQYF
TGTGCCACCAGCAGAGGGGTCGTAGCGAGCGGGATCGGAAAGACCCAGTACTTC
>.|TRBJ1-1|.|TRBV5-1
CASRNRRDTSSAFF
TGCGCCAGCAGAAACAGGAGGGACACCTCTTCAGCTTTCTTT
>many|TRBJ1-2|.|TRBV6-5
CASSWLIGDYGYTF
TGTGCCAGCAGTTGGCTAATAGGAGACTATGGCTACACCTTC
>.|TRBJ1-2|.|TRBV6-2/TRBV6-3
CASTNGNYGYTF
TGTGCCAGCACCAATGGGAACTATGGCTACACCTTC
>many|TRBJ2-7|.|TRBV6-1
CASSASPAYSYEQYF
TGTGCCAGCAGTGCTTCCCCAGCTTACTCCTACGAGCAGTACTTC
>few|TRBJ1-6|.|TRBV4-1
CASSHKWPATYYNSPLHF
TGCGCCAGCAGCCACAAATGGCCAGCTACCTATTATAATTCACCCCTCCACTTT
>many|TRBJ1-1|TRBD1|TRBV27
CASSPGQGVFTEAFF
TGTGCCAGCAGTCCGGGACAGGGGGTTTTCACTGAAGCTTTCTTT
>many|TRBJ1-1|.|TRBV20-1
CSAAGVHAEAFF
TGCAGTGCCGCAGGGGTTCACGCTGAAGCTTTCTTT
>.|TRBJ1-2|TRBD1|TRBV4-1
CASSQDGQGKPGYTF
TGCGCCAGCAGCCAAGACGGACAGGGAAAGCCCGGCTACACCTTC
>many|TRBJ1-1|.|TRBV28
CASSLVAVSTEAFF
TGTGCCAGCAGTTTAGTTGCGGTTAGCACTGAAGCTTTCTTT
>.|TRBJ2-7|.|TRBV7-2
CASSLGAGHGYEQYF
TGTGCCAGCAGCTTAGGGGCGGGACACGGCTACGAGCAGTACTTC
>.|TRBJ1-2|TRBD1|TRBV27
CASSLQGGRGYTF
TGTGCCAGCAGTCTACAGGGGGGGCGGGGCTACACCTTC
>.|TRBJ2-7|.|TRBV15
CATSRQGIQQYF
TGTGCCACCAGCAGGCAGGGTATCCAGCAGTACTTC
>many|TRBJ1-1|.|TRBV28
CASGGTDTRAFF
TGTGCCAGCGGAGGGACGGATACAAGAGCTTTCTTT
>many|TRBJ1-3|.|TRBV20-1
CSGTDALLNTIYF
TGCAGTGGGACAGACGCTTTGTTAAACACCATATATTTT
>many|TRBJ1-1|.|TRBV6-4
CASSDVTGERNTEAFF
TGTGCCAGCAGTGATGTAACAGGTGAGAGGAACACTGAAGCTTTCTTT
>many|TRBJ2-5|.|TRBV25-1
CASNEGGVGRKQETQYF
TGTGCCAGCAATGAAGGGGGGGTAGGCAGGAAGCAAGAGACCCAGTACTTC
>many|TRBJ1-2|TRBD1|TRBV12-3/TRBV12-4
CASSRWGRQGFRGGYTF
TGTGCCAGCAGTCGTTGGGGCAGACAGGGGTTTCGTGGTGGCTACACCTTC
>.|TRBJ2-5|TRBD1|TRBV18
CASSPGDRQQETQYF
TGTGCCAGCTCACCTGGGGACAGGCAACAAGAGACCCAGTACTTC
>many|TRBJ1-5|.|TRBV19
CASSIGTGNQPQHF
TGCGCCAGCAGCATAGGGACGGGAAATCAGCCCCAGCATTTT
>few|TRBJ1-3|.|TRBV10-3
CATRETVSGNAIYF
TGTGCCACCAGGGAGACAGTCTCTGGAAACGCCATATATTTT
>many|TRBJ2-7|TRBD1|TRBV12-3/TRBV12-4
CASSPNRGSKQYF
TGTGCCAGCAGTCCAAACAGGGGGTCGAAGCAGTACTTC
>many|TRBJ1-1|.|TRBV7-9
CASSLKESANTEAFF
TGTGCCAGCAGCTTAAAGGAGTCGGCGAACACTGAAGCTTTCTTT
>many|TRBJ2-2|TRBD2|TRBV27
CASSPGLAGDTGELFF
TGTGCCAGCAGCCCCGGACTAGCGGGAGACACCGGGGAGCTGTTTTTT
>many|TRBJ2-5|.|TRBV7-9
CASSFHLTGWETQYF
TGTGCCAGCAGCTTCCACCTGACAGGCTGGGAGACCCAGTACTTC
>many|TRBJ1-1|TRBD1|TRBV12-3/TRBV12-4
CASSLGGQGGTEAFF
TGTGCCAGCAGTTTAGGGGGACAGGGGGGAACTGAAGCTTTCTTT
>many|TRBJ2-4|.|TRBV30
CAWSGGPRNIQYF
TGTGCCTGGAGTGGGGGGCCGCGAAACATTCAGTACTTC
>many|TRBJ2-5|.|TRBV2
CASRREQEETQYF
TGTGCCAGCCGGCGCGAACAGGAAGAGACCCAGTACTTC
>many|TRBJ2-7|.|TRBV7-8
CASSLGTQPYEQYF
TGTGCCAGCAGCTTGGGGACTCAGCCTTACGAGCAGTACTTC
>many|TRBJ1-2|TRBD1|TRBV20-1
CSALTGVGFDYGYTF
TGCAGTGCCCTGACAGGGGTGGGATTCGACTATGGCTACACCTTC
>many|TRBJ2-4|.|TRBV20-1
CSASSNIQYF
TGCAGTGCGTCGAGTAACATTCAGTACTTC
>.|TRBJ1-1|.|TRBV6-2/TRBV6-3
CASSYPGRQAEAFF
TGTGCCAGCAGTTACCCGGGCCGCCAAGCTGAAGCTTTCTTT
>.|TRBJ2-5|.|TRBV27
CASSPSGTRREIQYF
TGTGCCAGCAGTCCATCCGGGACCAGGAGAGAGATCCAGTACTTC
>many|TRBJ1-5|TRBD1|TRBV6-5
CASSRTGTDQPQHF
TGTGCCAGCAGCCGGACAGGTACGGATCAGCCCCAGCATTTT
>many|TRBJ1-1|.|TRBV12-3/TRBV12-4
CASSLSPGVGAEAFF
TGTGCCAGCAGTTTGAGTCCAGGGGTTGGGGCTGAAGCTTTCTTT
>.|TRBJ2-2|TRBD2|TRBV9
CASSLGLAGGIGELFF
TGTGCCAGCAGCTTGGGACTAGCGGGAGGAATCGGGGAGCTGTTTTTT
>many|TRBJ1-5|.|TRBV6-1
CASSRTGNQPQHF
TGTGCCAGCAGTCGCACGGGCAATCAGCCCCAGCATTTT
>once|TRBJ1-5|.|TRBV28
CASRTDMGWNQPQHF
TGTGCCAGCAGAACGGACATGGGCTGGAATCAGCCCCAGCATTTT
>few|TRBJ1-2|TRBD1|TRBV12-5
CASGLDGPPQGAYGYTF
TGTGCTAGTGGTTTGGACGGGCCCCCGCAGGGGGCTTATGGCTACACCTTC
>many|TRBJ1-1|.|TRBV20-1
CSAREYLEGSNTEAFF
TGCAGTGCTAGAGAGTATTTAGAGGGGTCGAACACTGAAGCTTTCTTT
>many|TRBJ2-7|TRBD2|TRBV29-1
CSVVAGTELAGSRYEQYF
TGCAGCGTTGTAGCCGGGACCGAACTAGCGGGAAGTCGCTACGAGCAGTACTTC
>few|TRBJ2-5|TRBD1|TRBV12-3/TRBV12-4
CASSWGTGGPETQYF
TGTGCCAGCAGCTGGGGGACAGGGGGCCCGGAGACCCAGTACTTC
>few|TRBJ2-5|TRBD2|TRBV28
CASSRTSRSETQYF
TGTGCCAGCAGTCGGACTAGCAGGTCGGAGACCCAGTACTTC
>.|TRBJ1-1|.|TRBV30
CAWSAPGRSTEAFF
TGTGCCTGGAGTGCCCCAGGGAGGAGCACTGAAGCTTTCTTT
>.|TRBJ2-4|TRBD2|TRBV5-5
CASSFGGGDIQYF
TGTGCCAGCAGCTTTGGGGGGGGAGACATTCAGTACTTC
>many|TRBJ1-5|.|TRBV10-3
CAISDVRPTGNQPQHF
TGTGCCATCAGTGACGTGAGGCCCACGGGCAATCAGCCCCAGCATTTT
>many|TRBJ1-2|.|TRBV9
CASSVNPEGFDGYTF
TGTGCCAGCAGCGTAAATCCGGAGGGGTTCGATGGCTACACCTTC
>many|TRBJ1-2|.|TRBV7-9
CASSGGTYGYTF
TGTGCCAGCAGCGGAGGGACATATGGCTACACCTTC